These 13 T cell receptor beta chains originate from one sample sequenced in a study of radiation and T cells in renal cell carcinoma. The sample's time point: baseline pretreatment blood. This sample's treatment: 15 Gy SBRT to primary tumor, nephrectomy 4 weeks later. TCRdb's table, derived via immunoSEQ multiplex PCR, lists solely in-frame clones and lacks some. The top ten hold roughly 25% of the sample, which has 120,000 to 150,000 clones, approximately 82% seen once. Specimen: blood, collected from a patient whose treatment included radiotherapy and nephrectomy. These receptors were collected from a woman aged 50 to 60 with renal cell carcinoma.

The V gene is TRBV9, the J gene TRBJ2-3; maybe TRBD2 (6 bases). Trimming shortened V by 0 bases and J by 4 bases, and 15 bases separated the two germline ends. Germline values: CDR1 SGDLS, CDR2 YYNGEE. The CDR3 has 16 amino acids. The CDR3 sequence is CASSVAMASEADTQYF. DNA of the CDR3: TGTGCCAGCAGCGTAGCTATGGCTAGCGAGGCAGATACGCAGTATTTT.

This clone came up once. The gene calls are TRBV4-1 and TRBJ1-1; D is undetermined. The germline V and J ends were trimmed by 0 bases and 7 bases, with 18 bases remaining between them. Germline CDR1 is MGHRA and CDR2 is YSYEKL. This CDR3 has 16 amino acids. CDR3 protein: CASSQDPAQRVDEAFF. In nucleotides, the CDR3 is TGCGCCAGCAGCCAAGATCCCGCACAGAGAGTAGATGAAGCTTTCTTT.

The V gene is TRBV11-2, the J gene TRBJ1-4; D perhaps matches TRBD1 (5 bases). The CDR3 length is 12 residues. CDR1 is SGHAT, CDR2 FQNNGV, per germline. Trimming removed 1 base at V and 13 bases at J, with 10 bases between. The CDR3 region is CASSLGGGGLFF. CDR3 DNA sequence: TGTGCCAGCAGCTTAGGGGGGGGTGGACTGTTTTTT.

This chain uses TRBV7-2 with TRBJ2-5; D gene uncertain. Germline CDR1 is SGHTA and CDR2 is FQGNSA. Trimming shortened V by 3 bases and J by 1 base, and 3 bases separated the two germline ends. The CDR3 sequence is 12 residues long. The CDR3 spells CASSFLQETQYF. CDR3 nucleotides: TGTGCCAGCAGCTTTCTCCAAGAGACCCAGTACTTC.

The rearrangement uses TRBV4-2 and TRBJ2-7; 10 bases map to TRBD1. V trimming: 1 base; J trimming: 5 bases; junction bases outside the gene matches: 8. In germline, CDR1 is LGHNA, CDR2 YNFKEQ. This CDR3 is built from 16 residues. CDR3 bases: TGTGCCAGCAGCCAAGTAGGGGGGACAGGGGCGGACGAGCAGTACTTC. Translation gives CASSQVGGTGADEQYF.

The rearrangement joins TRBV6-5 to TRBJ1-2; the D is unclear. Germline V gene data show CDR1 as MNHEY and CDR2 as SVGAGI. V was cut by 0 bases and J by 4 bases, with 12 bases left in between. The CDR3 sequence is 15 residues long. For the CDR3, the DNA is TGTGCCAGCAGTTACTCGAGAGGGTCAGGCTATGGCTACACCTTC. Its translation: CASSYSRGSGYGYTF.

The CDR3 region is CSATQSYEQYF. DNA of the CDR3: TGCAGCGCAACACAGAGTTACGAGCAGTACTTC. The rearrangement links TRBV29-1 to TRBJ2-7; the D is unclear. V gave up 7 bases and J gave up 4 bases, with 11 bases separating them. The CDR3 covers 11 residues. The germline V gene has CDR1 SQVTM and CDR2 ANQGSEA.

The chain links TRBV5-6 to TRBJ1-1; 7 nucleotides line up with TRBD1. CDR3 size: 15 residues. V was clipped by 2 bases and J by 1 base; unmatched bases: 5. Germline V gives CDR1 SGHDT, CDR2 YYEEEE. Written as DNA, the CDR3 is TGTGCCAGCAGCTTAACCGGGACAGAGAACACTGAAGCTTTCTTT. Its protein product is CASSLTGTENTEAFF.

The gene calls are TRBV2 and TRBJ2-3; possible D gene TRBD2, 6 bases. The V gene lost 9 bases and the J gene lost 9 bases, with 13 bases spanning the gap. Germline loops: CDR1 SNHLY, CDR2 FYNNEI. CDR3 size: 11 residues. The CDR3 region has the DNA TGTGCCAGAAGACTAGTCGGGACGCAGTATTTT. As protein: CARRLVGTQYF.

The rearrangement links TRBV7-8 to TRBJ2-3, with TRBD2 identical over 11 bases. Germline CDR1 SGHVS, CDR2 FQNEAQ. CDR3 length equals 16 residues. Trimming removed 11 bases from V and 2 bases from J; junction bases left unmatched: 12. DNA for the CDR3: TGTGCCGGTCTCAGAGGGACTAGCGGCTTCACAGATACGCAGTATTTT. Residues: CAGLRGTSGFTDTQYF.

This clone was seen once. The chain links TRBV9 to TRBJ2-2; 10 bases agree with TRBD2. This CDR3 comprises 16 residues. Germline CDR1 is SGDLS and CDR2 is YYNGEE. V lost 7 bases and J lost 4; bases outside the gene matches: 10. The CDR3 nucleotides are TGTGCCAGCCGGCAGGGAGCGGGAGGGGGCACCGGGGAGCTGTTTTTT. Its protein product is CASRQGAGGGTGELFF.

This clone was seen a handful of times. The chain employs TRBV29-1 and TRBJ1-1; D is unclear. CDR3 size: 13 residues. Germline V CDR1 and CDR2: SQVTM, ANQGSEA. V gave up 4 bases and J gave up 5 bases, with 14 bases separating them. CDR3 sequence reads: CSVAKAERTEAFF. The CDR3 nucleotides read TGCAGCGTTGCTAAGGCGGAACGGACTGAAGCTTTCTTT.

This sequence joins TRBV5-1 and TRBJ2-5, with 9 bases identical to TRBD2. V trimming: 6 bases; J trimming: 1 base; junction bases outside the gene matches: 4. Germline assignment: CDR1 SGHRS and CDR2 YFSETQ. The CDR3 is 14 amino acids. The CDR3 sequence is CASIAGVGQETQYF. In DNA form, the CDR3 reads TGCGCCAGCATAGCGGGAGTAGGCCAAGAGACCCAGTACTTC.